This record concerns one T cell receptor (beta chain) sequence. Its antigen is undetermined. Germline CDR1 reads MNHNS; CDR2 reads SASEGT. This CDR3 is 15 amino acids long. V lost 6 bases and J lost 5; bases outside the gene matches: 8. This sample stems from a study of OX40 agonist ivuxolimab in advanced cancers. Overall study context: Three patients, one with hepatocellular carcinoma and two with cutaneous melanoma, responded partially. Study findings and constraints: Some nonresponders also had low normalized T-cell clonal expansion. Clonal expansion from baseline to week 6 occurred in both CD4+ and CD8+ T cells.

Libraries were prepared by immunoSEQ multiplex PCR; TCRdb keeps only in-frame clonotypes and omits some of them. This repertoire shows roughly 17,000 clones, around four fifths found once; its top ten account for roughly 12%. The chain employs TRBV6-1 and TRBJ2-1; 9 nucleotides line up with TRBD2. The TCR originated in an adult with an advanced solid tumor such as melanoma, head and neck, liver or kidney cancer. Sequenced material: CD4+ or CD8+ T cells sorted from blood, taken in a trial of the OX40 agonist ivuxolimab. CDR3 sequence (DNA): TGTGCCAGCAGGTTTCTAGCGGGGTCTAACAATGAGCAGTTCTTC. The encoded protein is CASRFLAGSNNEQFF.